Following are 9 T cell receptor beta chains from one sample sequenced in a study of cytomegalovirus exposure and HLA in healthy donors. The PCR ran on 60 Vbeta and 13 Jbeta primers. The repertoire was sequenced with immunoSEQ multiplex PCR; TCRdb's copy has only in-frame clones and lacks some. The sample has approximately 150,000 clones, roughly 80% seen once. The specimen was PBMCs. The receptors here all came from a young woman in good health and CMV-seronegative.

The CDR3 region is CASSVARGPNTEAFF. The CDR3 DNA is TGTGCCAGTAGTGTCGCGCGGGGACCGAACACTGAAGCTTTCTTT. The chain employs TRBV19 and TRBJ1-1, with TRBD1 as a possible D gene (5 bases). V was trimmed by 5 bases and J by 1 base, leaving 14 bases between them. The germline gives CDR1 LNHDA, CDR2 SQIVND (reference sequence). This CDR3 region has 15 residues.

Details on this clone: Within the sample, other DNA sequences also encode this same CDR3. The V gene is TRBV7-6, the J gene TRBJ1-1; TRBD1 matches at 7 bases. The CDR3 length is 14 residues. The V segment lost 5 bases and the J segment 0 bases; nucleotides outside the gene matches: 3. Germline CDR1 SGHVS, CDR2 FNYEAQ. DNA for the CDR3: TGTGCCAGCAGCCCAACAGGGGTGAACACTGAAGCTTTCTTT. Translated: CASSPTGVNTEAFF.

This clone was seen a handful of times. The chain recombines TRBV6-5 with TRBJ2-7; 9 positions match TRBD2. Looked up from germline, CDR1 is MNHEY and CDR2 is SVGAGI. There are 15 residues in the CDR3. V gave up 4 bases and J gave up 3 bases; unmatched junction bases: 7. The CDR3 loop reads CASSSLAGGDYEQYF. CDR3 DNA: TGTGCCAGCAGTTCCCTTGCGGGGGGGGACTACGAGCAGTACTTC.

The CDR3 loop is CASSFRGEAFF. CDR3 sequence (DNA): TGTGCCAGCAGCTTCCGGGGTGAAGCTTTCTTT. J is TRBJ1-1 and V is TRBV13; D is unresolved. From germline, CDR1 is PRHDT and CDR2 FYEKMQ (reference sequence). The V and J ends lost 3 bases and 7 bases respectively, with 6 bases between them. CDR3 length equals 11 residues. Based on the CDR3 plus reference TRBV13 and TRBJ1-1, the full variable domain is AAGVIQSPRHLIKEKRETATLKCYPIPRHDTVYWYQQGPGQDPQFLISFYEKMQSDKGSIPDRFSAQQFSDYHSELNMSSLELGDSALYFCASSFRGEAFFGQGTRLTVV.

The CDR3 DNA follows: TGTGCCAGTAGTAATCTCTCCTCGGGGGTCCGGCAGTTCTTC. Its translation: CASSNLSSGVRQFF. The V call is TRBV19, the J call TRBJ2-1, with D maybe TRBD2 (6 bases). Germline CDR1 and CDR2: LNHDA and SQIVND (reference sequence). The V gene lost 4 bases and the J gene lost 12 bases, with 19 bases spanning the gap. CDR3 length: 14 amino acids.

The CDR3 DNA reads TGTGCCAGCAGTGCAACCAGGGGGATGGATGGCTACACCTTC. As protein: CASSATRGMDGYTF. The chain couples TRBV2 to TRBJ1-2; TRBD1 matches at 7 bases. CDR1 is SNHLY, CDR2 FYNNEI, per germline. The CDR3 extends over 14 amino acids. The J segment lost 6 bases and the V segment lost 4 bases, leaving 8 bases of the junction unmatched.

This chain joins TRBV4-1 and TRBJ1-2, with D possibly TRBD1 on 5 matching bases. Trimming removed 1 base from V and 2 bases from J, with 11 bases in between. Germline CDR1 reads MGHRA; CDR2 reads YSYEKL. This CDR3 contains 15 residues. CDR3 DNA sequence: TGCGCCAGCAGCCAAGTCCGGGGGGGGAACTATGGCTACACCTTC. This encodes CASSQVRGGNYGYTF.

The chain is built from TRBV7-2 and TRBJ2-1, with 10 bases fitting TRBD2. Per the germline V gene, CDR1 is SGHTA and CDR2 is FQGNSA. There are 15 residues in the CDR3. The V and J ends lost 2 bases and 6 bases, in that order; junction bases with no gene match: 4. CDR3 sequence reads: CASSLRLAGGNEQFF. In nucleotides, the CDR3 is TGTGCCAGCAGCTTACGACTAGCGGGTGGCAATGAGCAGTTCTTC.

V and J are TRBV10-3 and TRBJ2-7, with 12 bases matching TRBD2. Unmatched junction bases numbered 9, after V lost 5 bases and J lost 7 bases. The CDR3 has 15 residues. The germline V gene has CDR1 ENHRY and CDR2 SYGVKD. The CDR3 loop is CAISISSGGAVEQYF. CDR3 bases: TGTGCCATCAGTATTTCTAGCGGGGGGGCTGTAGAGCAGTACTTC.